This T cell receptor beta chain is from a study of regulatory T cells in long-lasting Graves disease (dated by TCRdb to 2020 to 2022). For the study in its entirety: Patients with newly diagnosed Graves' disease had been on antithyroid drugs for under 3 months. This study used TCR sequencing and RNA sequencing of peripheral blood to compare persistent Graves' disease patients against newly diagnosed Graves' disease patients. The study was registered as a clinical trial and conducted in China. A total of 33 samples underwent TCR sequencing, from about 13 patients with persistent Graves' disease and 20 or so patients with newly diagnosed Graves' disease.

Explained via the paper, the time point label denotes: newly diagnosed GD, antithyroid drugs for less than 3 months. RNA was extracted from PBMCs in TRIzol for both TCR sequencing and RNA sequencing. The diagnosis of Graves' disease followed American Thyroid Association guidelines. The patients came from an endocrinology department in Xi'an, China. Each patient gave about 10 milliliters of peripheral blood, collected in an EDTA anticoagulant tube. Ficoll Paque Plus density gradient separation was used to isolate PBMCs, and no additional T cell sorting was done. RNA quality was checked with an Agilent 2100 Bioanalyzer and agarose gel, and concentration with a NanoDrop 2000. From the cysteine through the phenylalanine, the CDR3 covers 19 amino acids. The only DNA kept is the CDR3, 57 bases in frame from the first base. V trim: 4 bases; J trim: 2 bases; unmatched bases: 14. Library prep was done by multiplex PCR. Instrument on record: Illumina HiSeq 4000. iRepertoire HTBI primers and Arm-PCR amplification of CDR3 regions were used to construct TCR beta libraries. Before sequencing, the PCR products went through gel purification. The original methods were these. Gene usage analysis of CDR3 amino acid clonotypes used the 50 to 70 TRBV and around 13 TRBJ segments found across samples. Filtered high-quality paired reads were merged into contigs using COPE and FqMerger. BLAST was used to align contigs to IMGT TRBV, TRBD and TRBJ reference genes, and CDR3 was defined according to IMGT. Highly expanded clones were defined as clonotypes with a frequency above 0.1%. Repertoire diversity was measured by Shannon entropy, and V-J evenness by the Gini coefficient. Public clonotypes were defined as clonotypes shared by more than one individual. The raw public reads went through TCRdb reprocessing: fastp at Q25, MiXCR clone calling, in-frame beta chains kept. Rows with a matching CDR3 protein are joined into one entry that keeps the most common DNA and genes. TCRdb assigned the V and J calls; the authors' analysis was not used. The sample table shows roughly 500,000 distinct CDR3 sequences, and around 12% are seen once. The ten largest account for roughly 8.2% of the sample.

Beyond this particular receptor, the publication reports: Only the TCR beta chain was sequenced and analyzed. Patients with persistent disease shared more public clonotypes (about 2,700) than newly diagnosed patients did (966). The small sample size was acknowledged by the authors as a limitation that may reduce accuracy. Preferential use of TRBV28, TRBJ1-2 and TRBJ2-5 was observed in persistent disease, whereas TRBV20-1 and TRBJ2-1 were favored in newly diagnosed disease. Compared with newly diagnosed patients, patients with persistent Graves' disease had lower TCR Shannon entropy and fewer highly expanded clones, which suggests clonal expansion. Peripheral blood alone was examined, since thyroid tissue, which constituted the primary lesion, could not be accessed.

This clonotype was recorded at least ten times. What this receptor recognizes is not known. Within one base of it there is no much larger clone, and no base qualities were kept. These data were also filed under a second study, of T cells in Graves' hyperthyroidism and ophthalmopathy. As described in the second report: Graves' hyperthyroidism was defined as stable when no progression to ophthalmopathy occurred over 18 months of follow-up. Hyperthyroidism patients were newly diagnosed, had a disease duration of under 2 months, and were aged 18 to 65 years. Patients with uncontrolled infections, other autoimmune diseases, pregnancy or lactation were excluded. Diagnoses relied on clinical symptoms, serum thyroxine and TRAb, thyroid ultrasound and orbital computed tomography. A first-round RT-PCR of the TCR CDR3 used the HTBI primer set with the Qiagen OneStep RT-PCR kit. Most expanded thyroid clonotypes (frequency above 0.001) were also found in blood, which suggests that blood repertoires may mirror thyroid immune responses. A 13 V-J signature model separated ophthalmopathy from stable hyperthyroidism, with 87.88% sensitivity and roughly 84% specificity in cross-validation and 80%/75% in testing. In validation, the model predicted progression to ophthalmopathy with around 71% sensitivity and approximately 78% specificity, a median of roughly seven months before onset. To identify TCR V-J signatures that set the groups apart, the researchers used a discovery cohort of 100 patients, made up of 40 to 45 with Graves' ophthalmopathy and about 55 with stable Graves' hyperthyroidism. An independent validation cohort of fewer than 20 hyperthyroidism patients and 17 patients who later progressed to ophthalmopathy tested prospective prediction of ophthalmopathy. For training and testing, the 80 to 100 patients in the discovery cohort were randomly divided in a 7:3 ratio. The study also compared thyroid tissue and blood T-cell repertoires from five or six Graves' hyperthyroidism patients. After sampling, hyperthyroidism patients received methimazole starting at 30 mg daily, and ophthalmopathy patients received high-dose intravenous methylprednisolone. The libraries were constructed in a second round of multiplex PCR and then size-selected and purified. The libraries were sequenced on an Illumina HiSeq2000 using paired-end 100 bp reads. SOAPnuke was used to process the raw data, throwing out any read that contained adapters or uncalled bases, had a mean Phred below 15, or lacked an exact constant-primer or identifier match. COPE v1.2.5 was used to merge high-quality paired reads, and clonotypes were defined as unique nucleotide sequences. Clonotypes were aligned to IMGT TRBV, TRBD and TRBJ reference segments using MiTCR v1.1. The analysis was restricted to V-J combinations with a frequency above 0.0001, which together covered 99.2% of the repertoires. The TCS score was defined as the ratio of F50 (clonal expansion) to E x V (chaos), calculated using BLOSUM62-based TCRdist between CDR3 peptides within each V-J. Welch's t-statistics and random forest reduced 514 V-J features to roughly 13, which were used in a naive Bayes classifier (R e1071). No statistical method was used to set the sample size in advance, and investigators knew the group allocation. The paper describes TCR Vbeta CDR3 sequencing of 140 or so peripheral blood samples, made up of some 42 ophthalmopathy patients, around 78 hyperthyroidism patients and 17 progressor patients.

Recombination linked TRBV12-3 or TRBV12-4 to TRBJ1-2, with 12 bases in between that match TRBD1. The sequencing used peripheral blood mononuclear cells (PBMCs), collected at new diagnosis, from a patient treated with antithyroid drugs. The origin of this receptor is a woman between 25 and 40 years old with Graves disease. Donor details come from another sample of the same person, matched by shared clones. The sequenced DNA is TGTGCCAGCAGTTCCGCAGTCCGGGACAGGGGGCAGGGGAACTATGGCTACACCTTC. Translation gives CASSSAVRDRGQGNYGYTF.